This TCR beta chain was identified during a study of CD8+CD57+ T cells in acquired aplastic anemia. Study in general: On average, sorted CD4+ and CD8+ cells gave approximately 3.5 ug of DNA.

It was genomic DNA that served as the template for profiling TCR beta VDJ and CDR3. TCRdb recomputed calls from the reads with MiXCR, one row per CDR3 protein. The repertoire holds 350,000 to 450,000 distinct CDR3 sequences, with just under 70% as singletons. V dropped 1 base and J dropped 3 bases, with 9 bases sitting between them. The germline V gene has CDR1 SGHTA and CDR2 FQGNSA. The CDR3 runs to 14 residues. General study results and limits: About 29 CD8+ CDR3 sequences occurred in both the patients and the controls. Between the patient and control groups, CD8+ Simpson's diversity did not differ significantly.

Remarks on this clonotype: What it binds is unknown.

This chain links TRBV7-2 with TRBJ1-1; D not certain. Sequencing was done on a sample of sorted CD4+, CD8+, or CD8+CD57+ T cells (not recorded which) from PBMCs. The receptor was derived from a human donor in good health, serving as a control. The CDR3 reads CASSLDLKYTEAFF. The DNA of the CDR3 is TGTGCCAGCAGCTTAGACCTTAAGTACACTGAAGCTTTCTTT.